This is a list of T cell receptor beta chains from one sample in a study of PD-1 blockade in mismatch repair-deficient tumors. Sequencing was performed with immunoSEQ multiplex PCR; in TCRdb, only in-frame clones are kept and a portion is missing. In the table there are more than 30,000 clones, more than 75% of which are singletons. The material sequenced was peripheral blood, taken roughly 76 weeks after starting pembrolizumab. The receptors originated from an adult with mismatch repair-deficient cancer. The CDR3 runs from the conserved cysteine through the conserved F or W. D genes are given only for firm matches. The listing skips clone size in some rows; elsewhere it reads once, few, many or a size class.

d_call	j_call	v_call	clone_size	cdr3_aa	cdr3_nt
TRBD1	TRBJ2-5	TRBV11-2	.	CASRSTGTAQETQYF	TGTGCCAGCAGAAGTACCGGGACAGCTCAAGAGACCCAGTACTTC
TRBD1	TRBJ1-5	TRBV6-1	once	CASMEGQGVTQPQHF	TGTGCCAGCATGGAAGGACAGGGAGTGACGCAGCCCCAGCATTTT
.	TRBJ1-3	TRBV30	once	CAWSVSSGNTIYF	TGTGCCTGGAGTGTTAGCTCTGGAAACACCATATATTTT
.	TRBJ1-1	TRBV16	.	CASSVGVGDTEAFF	TGTGCCAGCTCCGTGGGGGTCGGGGACACTGAAGCTTTCTTT
TRBD2	TRBJ2-3	TRBV10-3	.	CAIRAGLAVTDTQYF	TGTGCCATCAGGGCGGGACTAGCGGTGACAGATACGCAGTATTTT
.	TRBJ2-1	TRBV5-1	.	CASSFGNVDEQFF	TGCGCCAGCAGCTTCGGTAATGTGGATGAGCAGTTCTTC
TRBD2	TRBJ2-1	TRBV5-4	.	CASGPRAGGIGNEQFF	TGTGCCAGCGGACCCAGAGCGGGAGGTATAGGTAATGAGCAGTTCTTC
TRBD1	TRBJ2-3	TRBV5-1	.	CASSLRIPGQGADTQYF	TGCGCCAGCAGCTTGCGAATACCGGGACAGGGAGCAGATACGCAGTATTTT
TRBD2	TRBJ2-1	TRBV19	.	CASSQRTSGRQYEQFF	TGTGCCAGTAGTCAAAGGACTAGCGGGAGGCAATATGAGCAGTTCTTC
TRBD2	TRBJ2-7	TRBV7-9	once	CASSSRLAGGTYEQYF	TGTGCCAGCAGCTCTCGACTAGCGGGAGGGACCTACGAGCAGTACTTC
.	TRBJ2-2	TRBV30	.	CAGGGNTGELFF	TGTGCCGGGGGAGGAAACACCGGGGAGCTGTTTTTT
.	TRBJ2-5	TRBV7-8	.	CASSWGSQETQYF	TGTGCCAGCAGCTGGGGGTCCCAAGAGACCCAGTACTTC
.	TRBJ2-5	TRBV5-4	.	CASSLGRGQETQYF	TGTGCCAGCAGCTTGGGCCGGGGGCAAGAGACCCAGTACTTC
.	TRBJ1-3	TRBV27	.	CASSIQGSGNTIYF	TGTGCCAGCAGTATACAGGGTTCCGGAAACACCATATATTTT
.	TRBJ1-2	TRBV29-1	.	CSVSTLDYGYTF	TGCAGCGTTTCAACACTCGACTATGGCTACACCTTC
.	TRBJ1-5	TRBV11-3	.	CASSRTVNQPQHF	TGTGCCAGCAGCCGGACAGTCAATCAGCCCCAGCATTTT
.	TRBJ2-1	TRBV11-2	.	CASSLDIPSWVYNEQFF	TGTGCCAGCAGCTTAGATATTCCCTCGTGGGTCTACAATGAGCAGTTCTTC
TRBD1	TRBJ1-2	TRBV5-6	.	CATRTGAFDYGYTF	TGTGCCACCCGGACAGGGGCCTTCGACTATGGCTACACCTTC
.	TRBJ2-1	TRBV7-6	.	CASSLSSSAYNEQFF	TGTGCCAGCAGCTTATCTTCGTCGGCGTACAATGAGCAGTTCTTC
TRBD1	TRBJ1-4	TRBV7-9	.	CASSHIRDRDEKLFF	TGTGCCAGCAGCCATATCCGGGACAGGGATGAAAAACTGTTTTTT
TRBD2	TRBJ2-5	TRBV7-6	.	CASSSGLAGQETQYF	TGTGCCAGCAGTAGTGGGCTAGCGGGGCAAGAGACCCAGTACTTC
.	TRBJ2-1	TRBV18	.	CASSPQQQGSYNEQFF	TGTGCCAGCTCACCACAGCAGCAGGGTTCCTACAATGAGCAGTTCTTC
.	TRBJ2-6	TRBV2	.	CASSAKEGRAGANVLTF	TGTGCCAGCAGTGCGAAAGAGGGAAGAGCTGGGGCCAACGTCCTGACTTTC
.	TRBJ2-7	TRBV5-1	.	CASSLHWQGVYEQYF	TGCGCCAGCAGCTTGCACTGGCAGGGTGTTTACGAGCAGTACTTC
.	TRBJ1-2	TRBV19	.	CASSIAGANYGYTF	TGTGCCAGTAGTATAGCCGGCGCTAACTATGGCTACACCTTC
.	TRBJ2-1	TRBV9	.	CASSVGADNEQFF	TGTGCCAGCAGCGTTGGAGCAGACAATGAGCAGTTCTTC
.	TRBJ2-3	TRBV10-3	once	CAISDRRRDGDTQYF	TGTGCCATCAGTGATCGTAGGCGGGACGGAGATACGCAGTATTTT
.	TRBJ1-4	TRBV4-1	.	CASLHRETEKLFF	TGCGCCAGCCTACATCGGGAAACCGAAAAACTGTTTTTT
.	TRBJ2-2	TRBV27	.	CASSFGGAATGELFF	TGTGCCAGCAGTTTTGGAGGGGCTGCTACCGGGGAGCTGTTTTTT
.	TRBJ2-3	TRBV11-3	once	CASSSRLGRTDTQYF	TGTGCCAGCAGTTCAAGACTAGGCCGCACAGATACGCAGTATTTT
.	TRBJ1-1	TRBV6-5	.	CASRELNTEAFF	TGTGCCAGCAGAGAGCTGAACACTGAAGCTTTCTTT
TRBD1	TRBJ2-5	TRBV7-2	.	CASSLTGNSETQYF	TGTGCCAGCAGCTTGACAGGGAACTCTGAGACCCAGTACTTC
TRBD1	TRBJ1-1	TRBV9	.	CASSASPPGNRGDTEAFF	TGTGCCAGCAGCGCCTCCCCCCCCGGTAACAGGGGAGACACTGAAGCTTTCTTT
TRBD1	TRBJ1-1	TRBV13	.	CASSSPRRRGRLNTEAFF	TGTGCCAGCAGCTCCCCAAGGCGCAGGGGGCGTCTGAACACTGAAGCTTTCTTT
.	TRBJ2-3	TRBV10-3	.	CAISESGERSTDTQYF	TGTGCCATCAGTGAAAGTGGGGAGCGGAGCACAGATACGCAGTATTTT
.	TRBJ2-1	TRBV9	.	CASSVGGEKYNEQFF	TGTGCCAGCAGCGTAGGCGGGGAAAAGTACAATGAGCAGTTCTTC
TRBD1	TRBJ1-1	TRBV28	.	CASSSGGNTEAFF	TGTGCCAGCAGTTCAGGGGGGAACACTGAAGCTTTCTTT
.	TRBJ1-1	TRBV5-6	.	CASSFGSVDTEAFF	TGTGCCAGCAGCTTCGGGTCGGTGGACACTGAAGCTTTCTTT
TRBD2	TRBJ2-3	TRBV7-3	.	CASSLGNGRGADTQYF	TGTGCCAGCAGCTTAGGCAACGGGAGGGGGGCAGATACGCAGTATTTT
TRBD2	TRBJ2-7	TRBV18	.	CASSPGLAGGYEQYF	TGTGCCAGCTCACCGGGACTAGCGGGAGGGTACGAGCAGTACTTC
.	TRBJ2-1	TRBV7-6	.	CATAVGDEQFF	TGTGCCACCGCCGTGGGGGATGAGCAGTTCTTC
.	TRBJ2-5	TRBV10-1	.	CASSDLGSETQYF	TGCGCCAGCAGTGATTTGGGGTCCGAGACCCAGTACTTC
.	TRBJ2-7	TRBV6-5	.	CASSYSGGTYEQYF	TGTGCCAGCAGTTACTCAGGAGGGACCTACGAGCAGTACTTC
.	TRBJ2-1	TRBV25-1	once	CASSDALTKSSYNEQFF	TGTGCCAGCAGTGATGCGTTAACTAAAAGCTCCTACAATGAGCAGTTCTTC
.	TRBJ1-2	TRBV19	medium-sized	CASSIKGEGNYGYTF	TGTGCCAGTAGTATCAAGGGGGAAGGGAACTATGGCTACACCTTC
TRBD1	TRBJ2-1	TRBV11-3	.	CASSFEQGAYNEQFF	TGTGCCAGCAGCTTCGAACAGGGGGCCTACAATGAGCAGTTCTTC
.	TRBJ2-7	TRBV7-9	few	CASTAGLYEQYF	TGTGCCAGCACTGCCGGGCTTTACGAGCAGTACTTC
.	TRBJ1-3	TRBV4-1	.	CASSPPPVGRDWRSGNTIYF	TGCGCCAGCAGCCCACCACCCGTGGGCAGGGACTGGCGGTCTGGAAACACCATATATTTT
.	TRBJ2-2	TRBV6-1	.	CASSEAQYPGELFF	TGTGCCAGCAGTGAAGCTCAGTATCCCGGGGAGCTGTTTTTT
.	TRBJ1-2	TRBV14	.	CASSQSNYGYTF	TGTGCCAGCAGCCAGAGTAACTATGGCTACACCTTC
TRBD2	TRBJ2-3	TRBV11-3	.	CASTQSGDNADTQYF	TGTGCCAGCACCCAAAGCGGGGATAATGCAGATACGCAGTATTTT